The 9 T cell receptor beta chains below all came from one sample that was sequenced in a study of T cells in Graves' hyperthyroidism and ophthalmopathy. TCR beta CDR3 sequences were amplified from RNA transcripts. In the first-round RT-PCR of the TCR CDR3, the HTBI primer set was used. From the multiplex PCR reads, TCRdb called clonotypes with MiXCR, one entry per CDR3 protein. Of about 290,000 distinct CDR3 sequences detected, roughly 15% appear once; the ten largest clones hold 7.5% to 8%. Material: blood. These receptors were taken from a woman younger than 45 with Graves' hyperthyroidism that later progressed to Graves' ophthalmopathy.

The rearrangement uses TRBV15 and TRBJ2-1; 15 nucleotides line up with TRBD2. Germline V gene lookup returns CDR1 LNHNV and CDR2 YYDKDF (reference sequence). V gave up 3 bases and J gave up 9 bases; unmatched junction bases: 18. This CDR3 has 20 residues. CDR3 sequence reads: CATSRGTYSGTSGRLSEQFF. In DNA form, the CDR3 reads TGTGCCACCAGCAGGGGCACTTATTCCGGGACTAGCGGGAGGCTGAGTGAGCAGTTCTTC.

This clonotype was seen more than once but under ten times. The V gene is TRBV9, the J gene TRBJ1-5, with 7 bases identical to TRBD1. J lost 1 base, V lost 3 bases, and 4 bases had no gene match. CDR1 and CDR2 from the germline V gene are SGDLS and YYNGEE. This CDR3 spans 15 amino acids. CDR3 in amino acids: CASSATGRSNQPQHF. In DNA form, the CDR3 reads TGTGCCAGCAGCGCGACAGGGAGAAGCAATCAGCCCCAGCATTTT.

This clonotype was counted many times. V usage is TRBV6-2 or TRBV6-3 and J usage is TRBJ2-1; maybe TRBD1 (6 bases). V shed 6 bases and J shed 6 bases, with 12 bases lying between them. Germline V CDR1 and CDR2: MNHEY, SVGEGT. This CDR3 has 13 residues. The CDR3 bases are TGTGCCAGCAGCCCCGGACAGATCAATGAGCAGTTCTTC. It specifies CASSPGQINEQFF.

To note about this clonotype: A much bigger clone sits one base away, suggesting this may be a read error. The rearrangement joins TRBV12-3 or TRBV12-4 to TRBJ2-7, with no clear D. V gave up 7 bases and J gave up 1 base, with 14 bases separating them. The CDR3 consists of 14 residues. CDR3 DNA: TGTGCCAGCACTCTTACTACAGCGTCCTACGAGCAGTACTTC. It codes for CASTLTTASYEQYF.

This clonotype was detected many times. This chain links TRBV27 with TRBJ2-1; 9 bases are a match to TRBD2. This CDR3 contains 16 residues. Germline CDR1 is MNHEY and CDR2 is SMNVEV (reference sequence). V shed 6 bases, J shed 3 bases, and the junction held 9 bases outside the gene matches. As DNA, the CDR3 is TGTGCCAGCAGCCTATTAAGGACTAGCGACTACAATGAGCAGTTCTTC. Translating gives CASSLLRTSDYNEQFF.

V gene TRBV19 combines with J gene TRBJ2-2; D assignment may be TRBD1 or TRBD2 (5 bases each). The germline V and J ends were trimmed by 1 base and 0 bases, with 12 bases remaining between them. The CDR3 sequence is 17 residues long. Per the germline V gene, CDR1 is LNHDA and CDR2 is SQIVND (reference sequence). CDR3: CASSIALGAPNTGELFF. CDR3 sequence (DNA): TGTGCCAGTAGTATAGCCCTCGGGGCGCCGAACACCGGGGAGCTGTTTTTT.

In this sample, this clonotype turned up many times. This chain joins TRBV27 and TRBJ2-1, with a tentative D call TRBD2 (5 bases). V dropped 5 bases and J dropped 4 bases, with 12 bases sitting between them. The CDR3 has 14 residues. Germline V gene data show CDR1 as MNHEY and CDR2 as SMNVEV (reference sequence). The CDR3 reads CASSPHERYNEQFF. The CDR3 DNA is TGTGCCAGCAGTCCCCATGAGCGGTACAATGAGCAGTTCTTC.

This clonotype was detected ten times or more. V usage is TRBV15 and J usage is TRBJ1-1; D is unclear. CDR1 LNHNV and CDR2 YYDKDF come from the germline V gene (reference sequence). Trimming pared 0 bases from V and 2 bases from J, leaving 4 bases between. The CDR3 is made up of 13 amino acids. The CDR3 loop is CATSREVNTEAFF. DNA of the CDR3: TGTGCCACCAGCAGAGAAGTAAACACTGAAGCTTTCTTT.

V gene TRBV27 combines with J gene TRBJ2-1; no clear D. Germline CDR1 is MNHEY and CDR2 is SMNVEV (reference sequence). V was shortened by 2 bases and J by 1 base, with 9 bases between the two germline ends. The CDR3 covers 15 residues. DNA of the CDR3: TGTGCCAGCAGTTTAGGGCAGCCTTCCTACAATGAGCAGTTCTTC. Encoded protein: CASSLGQPSYNEQFF.